This T cell receptor (beta chain) was documented in a study of shared clonotypes between healthy human individuals. Comments on this clone: Its cognate antigen is unknown.

The CDR3 sequence is 14 residues long. V was clipped by 0 bases and J by 3 bases, with 10 bases between them. Germline CDR1 SGHRS, CDR2 YFSETQ. CD45RO-negative CD8 cells positively selected for CCR7 made up the naive population, which excluded terminally differentiated effector memory CD45RA+ cells. Within Nashville, Tennessee resided all donors, each a Caucasian adult. Assay execution proceeded at the deep level. Authors' processing steps: As immunoSEQ supplied junction-only sequences (without quality scores), filtering differed. Clones were sequenced by immunoSEQ multiplex PCR, and TCRdb holds only the in-frame ones, with some missing. Clone size and V and J calls were adopted from that table, with D and trimming inferred from the DNA. The table includes some 2.1 million clones, over 85% detected once. Whole-study results and caveats: Limitation of the genetic and exposure-history diversity represented came from the few donors.

The TCR was taken from a man younger than 35 in good health. Some clones in this sample may be carry-over from other donors' samples. Material for sequencing was naive CD8+ T cells from PBMCs. This chain joins TRBV5-1 and TRBJ2-7; the D gene is possibly TRBD2 (6 bases). For the CDR3, the DNA is TGCGCCAGCAGCTTGGGAAAGGGACTCTACGAGCAGTACTTC. Amino acid sequence: CASSLGKGLYEQYF.